This T cell receptor (beta chain) was captured in a study of shared clonotypes between healthy human individuals. General study points: It was the non-shared clonotypes that had lower generation probabilities than clonotypes shared by all four donors. Though the depth was large, rarefaction showed that sorted-subset sequencing was incomplete.

Researchers partitioned CD4+ cells into CD45RA+ naive and CD45RA-negative memory subsets. Germline V lookup: CDR1 SGHRS, CDR2 YFSETQ. The V gene lost 3 bases and the J gene lost 2 bases, with 19 bases spanning the gap. This CDR3 region has 17 residues. Details on this clone: Its antigen is not known.

Data came from immunoSEQ multiplex PCR; TCRdb stores just in-frame clones and leaves some out. The sample has about 2.4 million clones, roughly 93% seen once. Sequences were obtained from naive CD4+ T cells from PBMCs. The subset here: CD45RA+ positively selected. The source of this sequence is a man younger than 35 in good health. Some clones in this sample may be carry-over from other donors' samples. The chain recombines TRBV5-1 with TRBJ2-3; possibly TRBD1 for D (6 bases). CDR3 residues: CASSWGPPRQLTDTQYF. CDR3 coding DNA: TGCGCCAGCAGCTGGGGGCCCCCCAGGCAGCTCACAGATACGCAGTATTTT.